Following are 19 T cell receptor beta chains from one sample sequenced in a study of cytomegalovirus exposure and HLA in healthy donors. Assay: immunoSEQ multiplex PCR; the TCRdb copy retains only in-frame clones and omits some. The table lists some 340,000 clones, roughly 87% of them singletons. What was sequenced was PBMCs. The receptors originated from a woman aged 30 to 39 in good health and CMV-seropositive.

The rearrangement uses TRBV5-4 and TRBJ1-2; maybe TRBD1 (5 bases). V shed 0 bases and J shed 2 bases, with 11 bases lying between them. The CDR3 spans 15 residues. CDR1 SGHNT and CDR2 YYREEE come from the germline V gene (reference sequence). The CDR3 DNA reads as TGTGCCAGCAGCTTGGATATAGGGGTAAACTATGGCTACACCTTC. Its translation is CASSLDIGVNYGYTF. Complete variable domain (other parts from reference TRBV5-4 and TRBJ1-2): ETGVTQSPTHLIKTRGQQVTLRCSSQSGHNTVSWYQQALGQGPQFIFQYYREEENGRGNFPPRFSGLQFPNYSSELNVNALELDDSALYLCASSLDIGVNYGYTFGSGTRLTVV.

Remarks on this clone: Other DNA sequences in the same sample also yield this CDR3. V gene TRBV4-3 combines with J gene TRBJ1-3, with TRBD1 identical over 7 bases. Germline CDR1 is LGHNA and CDR2 is YSLEER. The CDR3 runs 15 residues. Trimming at V came to 1 base and at J to 3 bases, leaving 3 bases not matched to a gene. CDR3 nucleotide sequence: TGCGCCAGCAGCCAAGCAGGGGGAAGTGGAAACACCATATATTTT. Encoded protein: CASSQAGGSGNTIYF.

V is TRBV7-6 and J is TRBJ2-2; TRBD2 matches 9 bases. This CDR3 comprises 17 residues. Germline CDR1 and CDR2: SGHVS and FNYEAQ. J gave up 0 bases and V 5 bases, and 7 bases lay outside the gene matches. The DNA of the CDR3 is TGTGCCAGCAGCCGGGATCTAGCGGGAACGAACACCGGGGAGCTGTTTTTT. It yields the protein CASSRDLAGTNTGELFF.

The chain employs TRBV19 and TRBJ1-1; the D is unclear. The CDR3 runs to 15 residues. CDR1 and CDR2 (germline): LNHDA, SQIVND (reference sequence). V was clipped by 0 bases and J by 3 bases, with 11 bases between them. The DNA of the CDR3 is TGTGCCAGTAGTATAGAGGAGTACACCTACACTGAAGCTTTCTTT. Encoded protein: CASSIEEYTYTEAFF.

This chain joins TRBV30 and TRBJ1-1; D is uncertain. The CDR3 has 12 amino acids. The V gene lost 3 bases and the J gene lost 1 base, with 6 bases spanning the gap. Per the germline V gene, CDR1 is GTSNPN and CDR2 is SVGIG (reference sequence). Here the CDR3 reads CAWREANTEAFF. Here the CDR3 DNA reads TGTGCCTGGAGGGAGGCGAACACTGAAGCTTTCTTT.

The gene calls are TRBV27 and TRBJ1-4, with D maybe TRBD1 (5 bases). This CDR3 has 14 amino acids. Looked up from germline, CDR1 is MNHEY and CDR2 is SMNVEV (reference sequence). With 3 bases removed from V and 8 bases from J, the gap between germline ends came to 13 bases. The CDR3 DNA is TGTGCCAGCAGTTTTATAGGGGTTGGAGAAAAACTGTTTTTT. Encoded protein: CASSFIGVGEKLFF.

This chain uses TRBV6-5 with TRBJ2-7, with D possibly called TRBD1 or TRBD2 (5 bases each). CDR1 and CDR2 (germline): MNHEY, SVGAGI. There are 14 residues in the CDR3. With 6 bases removed from V and 0 bases from J, the gap between germline ends came to 12 bases. The CDR3, as DNA: TGTGCCAGCAGGAGGGGCGTGGGCTCCTACGAGCAGTACTTC. Protein product: CASRRGVGSYEQYF.

This chain connects TRBV11-1 to TRBJ2-7; a possible D gene is TRBD1 (6 bases). CDR3 length: 14 residues. Germline CDR1 is SGHAT and CDR2 is FQDESV (reference sequence). Trimming removed 5 bases at V and 3 bases at J, with 14 bases between. The CDR3 DNA reads as TGTGCCAGCAGCCCAGACGAGGGGGTCTACGAGCAGTACTTC. It encodes CASSPDEGVYEQYF. Variable domain in full (rest from reference TRBV11-1 and TRBJ2-7): EAEVAQSPRYKITEKSQAVAFWCDPISGHATLYWYRQILGQGPELLVQFQDESVVDDSQLPKDRFSAERLKGVDSTLKIQPAELGDSAMYLCASSPDEGVYEQYFGPGTRLTVT.

The gene calls are TRBV30 and TRBJ1-1; 7 bases match TRBD1. Germline values: CDR1 GTSNPN, CDR2 SVGIG (reference sequence). This CDR3 region has 16 residues. The chain's CDR3 is CALTSTGVVVNTEAFF. The DNA of the CDR3 is TGTGCTCTAACGTCTACAGGGGTAGTCGTGAACACTGAAGCTTTCTTT. The complete variable domain, with remaining parts taken from reference TRBV30 and TRBJ1-1, reads SQTIHQWPATLVQPVGSPLSLECTVEGTSNPNLYWYRQAAGRGLQLLFYSVGIGQISSEVPQNLSASRPQDRQFILSSKKLLLSDSGFYLCALTSTGVVVNTEAFFGQGTRLTVV.

The chain uses TRBV7-2 and TRBJ1-1, with a weak D call TRBD1 (5 bases). Germline CDR1 SGHTA, CDR2 FQGNSA. This CDR3 comprises 14 residues. V was cut by 4 bases and J by 7 bases, with 16 bases left in between. The DNA of the CDR3 is TGTGCCAGCAGCTCGATCGTCGGGGGTATTGAAGCTTTCTTT. Residues: CASSSIVGGIEAFF.

The chain is built from TRBV2 and TRBJ1-4; TRBD1 might be the D (6 bases). Germline values: CDR1 SNHLY, CDR2 FYNNEI. V gave up 7 bases and J gave up 5 bases, with 26 bases separating them. The CDR3 is 18 amino acids. The CDR3 region is CASTGGPNTGRENEKLFF. The DNA for the CDR3 is TGTGCCAGCACGGGGGGGCCTAATACAGGGCGCGAAAATGAAAAACTGTTTTTT.

The chain links TRBV29-1 to TRBJ2-1; TRBD2 might be the D (6 bases). Trimming pared 3 bases from V and 7 bases from J, leaving 13 bases between. Germline-derived CDR1 and CDR2 are SQVTM and ANQGSEA. This CDR3 comprises 13 residues. The chain's CDR3 is CSVEGGSSNEQFF. CDR3 in DNA: TGCAGCGTTGAGGGGGGTTCTAGTAATGAGCAGTTCTTC.

V is TRBV4-1 and J is TRBJ1-1, with 7 bases matching TRBD1. The CDR3 is 13 residues long. Germline-derived CDR1 and CDR2 are MGHRA and YSYEKL. The J segment lost 6 bases and the V segment lost 5 bases, leaving 6 bases of the junction unmatched. CDR3 bases: TGCGCCAGCAGCGTCAGGGGGGATCCTGAAGCTTTCTTT. Protein product: CASSVRGDPEAFF.

V gene TRBV30 combines with J gene TRBJ2-1, with TRBD2 matching over 7 bases. The V gene end was trimmed by 1 base and the J gene end by 4 bases; junction bases not matched to a gene: 1. Germline loops: CDR1 GTSNPN, CDR2 SVGIG (reference sequence). The length of the CDR3 is 13 residues. DNA of the CDR3: TGTGCCTGGAGTGGGGGACTATACAATGAGCAGTTCTTC. It encodes CAWSGGLYNEQFF.

This sequence joins TRBV7-9 and TRBJ1-1; 8 bases are a match to TRBD1. V lost 4 bases, J lost 2 bases, and 6 bases stayed unmatched. The CDR3 contains 15 residues. Germline V gives CDR1 SEHNR, CDR2 FQNEAQ (reference sequence). CDR3 nucleotides: TGTGCCAGCAGCTCCAGACAGGGGATAAACACTGAAGCTTTCTTT. Translating it yields CASSSRQGINTEAFF.

The chain couples TRBV10-3 to TRBJ1-5; 8 bases line up with TRBD1. CDR3 size: 14 residues. After removal of 6 bases from V and 4 bases from J, the junction contained 5 bases not matched to a gene. Germline assignment: CDR1 ENHRY and CDR2 SYGVKD. The CDR3 nucleotides are TGTGCCATCAGATCGCAGGGGGCAAATCAGCCCCAGCATTTT. It translates to CAIRSQGANQPQHF.

DNA for the CDR3: TGTGCCAGCACCCCCGGCAGGGGTTTGCACGAGCAGTACTTC. It codes for CASTPGRGLHEQYF. This chain uses TRBV11-2 with TRBJ2-7; maybe TRBD1 (6 bases). Looked up from germline, CDR1 is SGHAT and CDR2 is FQNNGV. V lost 7 bases and J lost 5, with 18 bases in between. This CDR3 is 14 amino acids long.

The rearrangement links TRBV7-6 to TRBJ2-5; no clear D gene. V shed 5 bases and J shed 3 bases, with 7 bases lying between them. This CDR3 is built from 12 residues. The germline gives CDR1 SGHVS, CDR2 FNYEAQ. CDR3 loop: CASSLIEETQYF. The CDR3 DNA follows: TGTGCCAGCAGCCTGATTGAAGAGACCCAGTACTTC.

The rearrangement uses TRBV28 and TRBJ2-7; D is perhaps TRBD1 or TRBD2 (5 bases each). Trimming removed 2 bases at V and 3 bases at J, with 11 bases between. Germline lookup yields CDR1 MDHEN and CDR2 SYDVKM. The CDR3 is made up of 14 amino acids. The CDR3 here is CASSLGGPYYEQYF. The CDR3 coding sequence is TGTGCCAGCAGTTTAGGGGGTCCCTACTACGAGCAGTACTTC.